The subject of this entry is one T cell receptor (beta chain). V lost 4 bases, J lost 3 bases, and 8 bases stayed unmatched. The CDR3 spans 16 residues. Per germline, CDR1 SNHLY and CDR2 FYNNEI. These data belong to a study of blood T cell repertoires in COVID-19. Study-level information: Acute and convalescent COVID-19 samples came from the United States, Italy and Spain. PBMCs, B-cell-depleted T cells, or T cells were the source of the cDNA or gDNA that made up the material.

Authors' methods: For nucleated cells, counts were estimated from reference gene primer amplification. Libraries were prepared by immunoSEQ multiplex PCR; TCRdb keeps only in-frame clonotypes and omits some of them. Clone size and V and J calls were adopted from that table, with D and trimming inferred from the DNA. Counted here are about 210,000 clones, 92% occurring once; the ten biggest clones make up about 1.3%. The source is a man aged 30-40 years with acute or convalescent COVID-19. The sequencing sample was made of peripheral blood. This rearrangement joins TRBV2 to TRBJ2-1; 8 positions agree with TRBD2. CDR3 protein: CASSVDGRAVYNEQFF. CDR3 sequence (DNA): TGTGCCAGCAGTGTAGACGGGAGGGCCGTCTACAATGAGCAGTTCTTC.